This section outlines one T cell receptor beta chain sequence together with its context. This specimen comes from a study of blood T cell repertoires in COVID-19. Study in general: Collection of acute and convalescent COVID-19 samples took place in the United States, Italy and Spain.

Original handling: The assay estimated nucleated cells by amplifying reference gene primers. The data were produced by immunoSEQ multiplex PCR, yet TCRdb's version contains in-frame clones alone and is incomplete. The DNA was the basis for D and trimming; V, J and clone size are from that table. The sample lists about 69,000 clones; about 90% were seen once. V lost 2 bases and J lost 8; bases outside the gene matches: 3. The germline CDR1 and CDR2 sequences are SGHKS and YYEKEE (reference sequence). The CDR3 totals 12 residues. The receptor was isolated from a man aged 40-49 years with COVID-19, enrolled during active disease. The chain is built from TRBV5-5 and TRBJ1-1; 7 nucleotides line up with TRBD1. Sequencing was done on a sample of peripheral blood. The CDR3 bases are TGTGCCAGCAGCTTTCAGGACAGGGAAGCTTTCTTT. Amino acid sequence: CASSFQDREAFF.